This T cell receptor (beta chain) originates from a study of regulatory T cells in long-lasting Graves disease. This sample's time point: persistent/refractory GD, antithyroid drugs over 5 years with positive TRAb. From RNA extracted from PBMCs, the TCR library was made. Germline assignment: CDR1 MNHNS and CDR2 SASEGT. This CDR3 region has 16 residues. V was clipped by 3 bases and J by 2 bases, with 16 bases between them. Construction of the TCR beta libraries employed iRepertoire HTBI primers in conjunction with Arm-PCR of CDR3 regions. MiXCR, run by TCRdb on the multiplex PCR reads, gives a single entry per CDR3 protein. The table has under 450,000 distinct CDR3 sequences, around 24% seen once.

The TCR sequence derives from a female donor with Graves disease. The V and J genes are TRBV6-1 and TRBJ1-1; D is possibly TRBD1 (5 bases). The starting material was peripheral blood mononuclear cells (PBMCs), obtained when the disease was refractory, from a patient treated with antithyroid drugs. As DNA, the CDR3 is TGTGCCAGCAGTGAGGGCGATGGACATATTAACACTGAAGCTTTCTTT. Its protein is CASSEGDGHINTEAFF.